This T cell receptor beta chain was profiled in a study of T cells in Graves' hyperthyroidism and ophthalmopathy. Study summary: Blood from the periphery was taken at initial diagnosis, before any treatment.

Study-wide results and caveats: Median prediction lead before ophthalmopathy onset was 5.5 to 7 months with the model.

This CDR3 region has 15 residues. V was trimmed by 4 bases and J by 4 bases, leaving 15 bases between them. CDR1 and CDR2 (germline): SGHNT, YENEEA. Clinical symptoms, serum thyroxine, TRAb, thyroid ultrasound and orbital computed tomography established diagnosis. This clonotype was seen a few times. Its antigen is unknown. TCR beta CDR3 regions were amplified from RNA. In the first-round RT-PCR of the TCR CDR3, the HTBI primer set was used. TCRdb ran MiXCR on the multiplex PCR reads and lists one entry per CDR3 protein. The sample holds hundreds of thousands of distinct CDR3 sequences, approximately 14% seen once.

The clonotype comes from a woman in her forties or fifties with Graves' ophthalmopathy. J is TRBJ2-3 and V is TRBV11-3; D is uncertain. The specimen sequenced was blood. The CDR3 nucleotides are TGTGCCAGCAGCTCCGGACCCCCACCACCAGATACGCAGTATTTT. It encodes CASSSGPPPPDTQYF.